A few counts support the clone carrying this T cell receptor beta chain. TCRdb reprocessed the PCR reads with MiXCR, giving one entry per CDR3 protein. The sample carries over 8,500 distinct CDR3 sequences, about three fifths recorded once. The data are from a study of CD4 and CD8 cells across lung adenocarcinoma regions. The CDR3 has 16 residues. Trimming removed 1 base from V and 3 bases from J; junction bases left unmatched: 7. Germline-derived CDR1 and CDR2 are MGHRA and YSYEKL. The V and J genes are TRBV4-1 and TRBJ1-1; 8 nucleotides agree with TRBD1. The TCR comes from a male donor with lung adenocarcinoma. The CD4 and CD8 labels of this study may be unreliable. Source material: CD8+ T cells from the margin of a lung tumor. CDR3 amino acids: CASSQGQGALYTEAFF. The CDR3 region has the DNA TGCGCCAGCAGCCAAGGTCAGGGGGCTTTGTACACTGAAGCTTTCTTT.